Below are 11 T cell receptor beta chains sequenced from a single sample in a study of beta chain features in type 1 diabetes. General study findings and limits: The study found moderately but significantly shorter TCRB CDR3s in all four CD4+ subsets of Type 1 diabetes patients.

Investigators reverse transcribed all isolated RNA, so they sequenced expressed TCRB transcripts. The assay was immunoSEQ multiplex PCR, and TCRdb's table has in-frame clones only and misses some. The table lists some 160,000 clones, roughly 9% of them singletons. No antigen is known for these receptors. Sequenced material: central memory CD4+ T cells from blood. These receptor sequences come from a woman in her twenties or thirties with type 1 diabetes.

CDR3 nucleotides: TGTGCCAGCAGTTTATCAGGGATCGGCGAGCAGTACTTC. This encodes CASSLSGIGEQYF. V is TRBV28 and J is TRBJ2-7; tentatively, D is TRBD1 (5 bases). The CDR3 runs to 13 residues. V lost 1 base, J lost 6 bases, and 10 bases lay in between. The germline V gene has CDR1 MDHEN and CDR2 SYDVKM.

In its sample, this clone was seen a few times. The chain links TRBV5-6 to TRBJ2-1; D is perhaps TRBD2 (5 bases). Germline V lookup: CDR1 SGHDT, CDR2 YYEEEE. The V and J ends lost 1 base and 5 bases respectively, with 10 bases between them. The CDR3 totals 14 residues. The CDR3 DNA is TGTGCCAGCAGCTTGACCGGGATCCACAATGAGCAGTTCTTC. The encoded protein is CASSLTGIHNEQFF.

In this sample, this clone turned up a few times. The rearrangement links TRBV27 to TRBJ2-7; tentatively, D is TRBD2 (6 bases). In germline, CDR1 is MNHEY, CDR2 SMNVEV (reference sequence). V lost 4 bases and J lost 4, with 11 bases in between. The CDR3 covers 13 residues. The CDR3 loop is CASSSRGKYEQYF. The DNA of the CDR3 is TGTGCCAGCAGTTCCCGGGGGAAATACGAGCAGTACTTC.

The rearrangement joins TRBV5-1 to TRBJ2-3; D might be TRBD2 (5 bases). Trimming cost V 4 bases and J 3 bases, with 6 bases left between them. The length of the CDR3 is 12 residues. Germline assignment: CDR1 SGHRS and CDR2 YFSETQ. The CDR3 bases are TGCGCCAGCAGCAGGGAGACAGATACGCAGTATTTT. It encodes CASSRETDTQYF.

The chain carries TRBV6-5 and TRBJ1-1, with D possibly being TRBD1 (5 bases). Germline CDR1 is MNHEY and CDR2 is SVGAGI. The CDR3 is 15 amino acids. Trimming took off 2 bases at V and 0 bases at J, with 10 bases between the two ends. The CDR3 bases are TGTGCCAGCAGTTACGGGGGGGGAATGAACACTGAAGCTTTCTTT. Translation: CASSYGGGMNTEAFF.

The V and J genes are TRBV27 and TRBJ2-7; weak D call: TRBD1 (6 bases). The CDR3 is made up of 15 amino acids. V was trimmed by 6 bases and J by 2 bases, leaving 17 bases between them. The germline gives CDR1 MNHEY, CDR2 SMNVEV (reference sequence). The CDR3 region is CASRILGTNTYEQYF. The CDR3 DNA follows: TGTGCCAGCAGGATCCTTGGGACAAATACCTACGAGCAGTACTTC.

J is TRBJ2-7 and V is TRBV5-6; 11 positions agree with TRBD2. Germline CDR1 SGHDT, CDR2 YYEEEE. The CDR3 runs 15 residues. V lost 0 bases to trimming and J lost 4 bases; unmatched junction nucleotides: 3. The CDR3 nucleotides read TGTGCCAGCAGCTTGGGGGCTAGCGGGGGGTACGAGCAGTACTTC. Residues: CASSLGASGGYEQYF.

By sample fraction, this clone is medium-sized (0.01 to 0.1%). The V and J genes are TRBV30 and TRBJ2-1, with TRBD2 matching 9 bases. This CDR3 has 14 residues. The J segment lost 8 bases and the V segment lost 5 bases, leaving 10 bases of the junction unmatched. Germline values: CDR1 GTSNPN, CDR2 SVGIG (reference sequence). The DNA of the CDR3 is TGTGCCTGGGCCCCCACTAGCGGGCGGTATGAGCAGTTCTTC. This codes for CAWAPTSGRYEQFF.

This rearrangement joins TRBV10-3 to TRBJ2-1; TRBD2 aligns across 11 bases. This CDR3 has 16 residues. The germline gives CDR1 ENHRY, CDR2 SYGVKD. Trimming cost V 6 bases and J 5 bases; bases outside gene matches: 9. CDR3 in amino acids: CAISGGTSGGNNEQFF. The CDR3 DNA reads TGTGCCATCAGCGGGGGGACTAGCGGAGGCAACAATGAGCAGTTCTTC.

The rearrangement joins TRBV29-1 to TRBJ2-1; perhaps TRBD1 as D (5 bases). Germline assignment: CDR1 SQVTM and CDR2 ANQGSEA. The CDR3 covers 14 residues. Trimming took 1 base from V and 8 from J, leaving 15 bases between them. The DNA for the CDR3 is TGCAGCGTTGAAGGTTCTAGTGGGGCCGATGAGCAGTTCTTC. Amino acid sequence: CSVEGSSGADEQFF.

This clone was seen a few times. The chain has TRBV10-2 and TRBJ1-2; 7 bases line up with TRBD1. Per the germline V gene, CDR1 is WSHSY and CDR2 is SAAADI. The CDR3 consists of 15 residues. V shed 1 base, J shed 6 bases, and the junction held 8 bases outside the gene matches. DNA for the CDR3: TGCGCCAGCAGTGAGTTACAGGGGAGAGTGGATGGCTACACCTTC. As protein: CASSELQGRVDGYTF.